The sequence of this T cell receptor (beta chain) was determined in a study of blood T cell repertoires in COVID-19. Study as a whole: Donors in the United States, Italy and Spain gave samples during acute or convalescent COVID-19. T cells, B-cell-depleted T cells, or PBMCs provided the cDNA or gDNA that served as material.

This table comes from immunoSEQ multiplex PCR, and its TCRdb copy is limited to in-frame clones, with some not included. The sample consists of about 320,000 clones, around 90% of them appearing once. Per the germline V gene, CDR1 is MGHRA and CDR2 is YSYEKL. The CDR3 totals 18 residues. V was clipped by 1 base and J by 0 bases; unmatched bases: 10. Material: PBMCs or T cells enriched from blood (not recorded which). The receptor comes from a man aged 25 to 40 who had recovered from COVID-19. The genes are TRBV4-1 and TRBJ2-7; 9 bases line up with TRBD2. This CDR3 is CASSQGILSGGPSYEQYF. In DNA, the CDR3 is TGCGCCAGCAGCCAAGGCATACTTAGCGGGGGCCCCTCCTACGAGCAGTACTTC.